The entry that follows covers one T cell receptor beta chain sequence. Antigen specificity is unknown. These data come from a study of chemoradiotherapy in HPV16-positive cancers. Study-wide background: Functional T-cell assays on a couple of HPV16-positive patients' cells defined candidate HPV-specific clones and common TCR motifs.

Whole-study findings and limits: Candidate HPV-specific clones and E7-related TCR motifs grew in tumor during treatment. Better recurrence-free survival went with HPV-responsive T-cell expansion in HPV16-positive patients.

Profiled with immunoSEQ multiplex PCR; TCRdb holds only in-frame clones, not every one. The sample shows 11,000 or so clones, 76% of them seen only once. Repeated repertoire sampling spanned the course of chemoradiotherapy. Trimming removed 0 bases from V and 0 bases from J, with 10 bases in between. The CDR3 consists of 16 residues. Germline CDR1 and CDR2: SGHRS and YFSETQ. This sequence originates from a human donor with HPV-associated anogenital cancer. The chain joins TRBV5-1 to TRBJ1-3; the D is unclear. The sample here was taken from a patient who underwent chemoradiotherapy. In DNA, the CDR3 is TGCGCCAGCAGCTTGGGTCCGGGATCCTCTGGAAACACCATATATTTT. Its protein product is CASSLGPGSSGNTIYF. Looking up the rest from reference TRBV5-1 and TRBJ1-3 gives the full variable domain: KAGVTQTPRYLIKTRGQQVTLSCSPISGHRSVSWYQQTPGQGLQFLFEYFSETQRNKGNFPGRFSGRQFSNSRSEMNVSTLELGDSALYLCASSLGPGSSGNTIYFGEGSWLTVV.